This T cell receptor beta chain was documented in a study of blood T cells in healthy people across ages. A few counts support this clonotype. Using a J-beta primer mix together with a sample-barcoded 5' primer, a second PCR was run for about 6 to 12 cycles. Per sample, CDR3-containing paired-end reads numbered at least 2.5 million. TCRdb reprocessed the 5' RACE reads with MiXCR, giving one entry per CDR3 protein. There are 700,000 to 950,000 distinct CDR3 sequences in the sample; 58% occur only once, and around 20% lies in the top ten. PBMCs, at least 7 million per sample, were isolated. Sequencing was performed on blood. The TCR comes from a man aged 30 to 45 in good health.

The CDR3 protein is CAISESQGAGTEAFF. CDR3 sequence (DNA): TGTGCCATCAGTGAGTCTCAGGGCGCGGGCACTGAAGCTTTCTTT. This chain links TRBV10-3 with TRBJ1-1; D is perhaps TRBD1 (5 bases). The CDR3 consists of 15 residues. Germline V CDR1 and CDR2: ENHRY, SYGVKD. The V gene lost 0 bases and the J gene lost 4 bases, with 12 bases spanning the gap.